The rows below give T cell receptor beta chains drawn from one sample of a study of shared clonotypes between healthy human individuals. Some clones are missing from TCRdb's copy, which holds only in-frame ones; the method was immunoSEQ multiplex PCR. The sample carries approximately 2,300,000 clones, 85% to 95% recorded once. The sequenced sample consisted of naive CD4+ T cells from PBMCs. The receptors were sampled from a man younger than 30 in good health. Some clones in this sample may be carry-over from other donors' samples. Each CDR3 is given with its conserved first and last residue. D genes are given only for firm matches. Rows give clone size only sometimes, using once, few, many, or a class for an expanded clone.

TRBJ2-7 | . | TRBD2 | 13 | TRBV6-1 | TGTGCCAGCAGTGTGGGACTACCTTACGAGCAGTACTTC | CASSVGLPYEQYF
TRBJ2-5 | . | . | 13 | TRBV5-4 | TGTGCCAGCAGCTTGGGACAGCAAGAGACCCAGTACTTC | CASSLGQQETQYF
TRBJ1-1 | . | . | 15 | TRBV7-2 | TGTGCCAGCAGCTTAGAATTCTCGGGATACACTGAAGCTTTCTTT | CASSLEFSGYTEAFF
TRBJ1-5 | . | . | 16 | TRBV28 | TGTGCCACCTTCCCCGGGGGCCGTAGGCAAAGTCAGCCCCAGCATTTT | CATFPGGRRQSQPQHF
TRBJ1-5 | . | . | 15 | TRBV21-1 | TGTGCCAGCAGCAAAGCGCCAGGGAGCCATCAGCCCCAGCATTTT | CASSKAPGSHQPQHF
TRBJ2-1 | . | . | 17 | TRBV18 | TGTGCCAGCTCACCACGGTCTGACAGCCTCTCTTACAATGAGCAGTTCTTC | CASSPRSDSLSYNEQFF
TRBJ1-1 | few | . | 13 | TRBV6-5 | TGTGCCAGCAGTCAACACCCTGGGCCTGAAGCTTTCTTT | CASSQHPGPEAFF
TRBJ2-3 | . | . | 16 | TRBV5-1 | TGCGCCAGCAGCTTGGGGGAACTAGCAGGGGCGGATACGCAGTATTTT | CASSLGELAGADTQYF
TRBJ2-1 | . | . | 13 | TRBV5-1 | TGCGCCAGCAGCCCCCCCGGGAGTGGTGAGCAGTTCTTC | CASSPPGSGEQFF
TRBJ1-1 | . | TRBD1 | 14 | TRBV9 | TGTGCCAGCAGCCCGGGGACAGGCTACACTGAAGCTTTCTTT | CASSPGTGYTEAFF
TRBJ2-1 | . | . | 14 | TRBV18 | TGTGCCAGCTCACCAAGCCCCTTTTACAATGAGCAGTTCTTC | CASSPSPFYNEQFF
TRBJ2-1 | . | TRBD2 | 17 | TRBV4-2 | TGTGCCAGCAGCCAAGACCCCAGCGGGAGTGCCTACAATGAGCAGTTCTTC | CASSQDPSGSAYNEQFF
TRBJ2-3 | . | . | 14 | TRBV11-2 | TGTGCCAGCAGCTCTCGACAGGGCACAGATACGCAGTATTTT | CASSSRQGTDTQYF
TRBJ2-2 | . | TRBD2 | 17 | TRBV28 | TGTGCCAGCAGTTTACCTGGACTAGCGGGAGCACCGGGGGAGCTGTTTTTT | CASSLPGLAGAPGELFF
TRBJ2-6 | . | . | 16 | TRBV2 | TGTGCCAGCAGTGGGACAGCAATCTCTCGGGCCAACGTCCTGACTTTC | CASSGTAISRANVLTF
TRBJ1-1 | . | . | 13 | TRBV6-5 | TGTGCCAGCAGCCCCCCATCCGGGAAAGGAGCTTTCTTT | CASSPPSGKGAFF
TRBJ1-5 | . | TRBD1 | 15 | TRBV18 | TGTGCCAGCTCACCACAGGGACAGGGGTATCAGCCCCAGCATTTT | CASSPQGQGYQPQHF
TRBJ1-2 | . | TRBD1 | 12 | TRBV29-1 | TGCAGCGCGGGGACAGGTTTCTATGGCTACACCTTC | CSAGTGFYGYTF
TRBJ2-3 | . | TRBD1 | 15 | TRBV14 | TGTGCCAGCAGCCAAGGGGACAGGAGCACAGATACGCAGTATTTT | CASSQGDRSTDTQYF
TRBJ1-1 | . | . | 15 | TRBV18 | TGTGCCAGCTCACCACCGTCGAGGGAGAACACTGAAGCTTTCTTT | CASSPPSRENTEAFF
TRBJ2-2 | . | TRBD2 | 14 | TRBV7-3 | TGTGCCAGCAGCTTTTCTAGCGGCGGCGGGGAGCTGTTTTTT | CASSFSSGGGELFF
TRBJ1-4 | . | TRBD1 | 14 | TRBV19 | TGTGCCAGTAGTGACCACAGGGGGCTGGAAAAACTGTTTTTT | CASSDHRGLEKLFF
TRBJ2-7 | . | . | 14 | TRBV6-1 | TGTGCCAGCAGTACAGGTTATAGCTCCTACGAGCAGTACTTC | CASSTGYSSYEQYF
TRBJ1-6 | . | . | 15 | TRBV6-1 | TGTGCCAGCACTCCACCCCCAGGGAATAATTCACCCCTCCACTTT | CASTPPPGNNSPLHF
TRBJ2-1 | . | . | 11 | TRBV20-1 | TGCAGTGCACCGACAGCGGACGAGCAGTTCTTC | CSAPTADEQFF
TRBJ2-1 | . | . | 14 | TRBV7-8 | TGTGCCAGCAGCTTTAAACCAATTAACAATGAGCAGTTCTTC | CASSFKPINNEQFF
TRBJ1-1 | once | . | 15 | TRBV5-4 | TGTGCCAGCAGCTTGGCCGGGACCCTTGCCACTGAAGCTTTCTTT | CASSLAGTLATEAFF
TRBJ2-4 | . | . | 15 | TRBV2 | TGTGCCAGCAGTGAAGCTTGGATTACCAAAAACATTCAGTACTTC | CASSEAWITKNIQYF
TRBJ2-7 | . | . | 13 | TRBV21-1 | TGTGCCAGCAGCCCAAAACGAGTCTACGAGCAGTACTTC | CASSPKRVYEQYF
TRBJ2-5 | . | . | 14 | TRBV12-5 | TGTGCTAGTGGACTAGGGGGACCCCAAGAGACCCAGTACTTC | CASGLGGPQETQYF
TRBJ2-1 | . | TRBD2 | 14 | TRBV6-6 | TGTGCCAGCACCCCTAGCGGGACCTACAATGAGCAGTTCTTC | CASTPSGTYNEQFF